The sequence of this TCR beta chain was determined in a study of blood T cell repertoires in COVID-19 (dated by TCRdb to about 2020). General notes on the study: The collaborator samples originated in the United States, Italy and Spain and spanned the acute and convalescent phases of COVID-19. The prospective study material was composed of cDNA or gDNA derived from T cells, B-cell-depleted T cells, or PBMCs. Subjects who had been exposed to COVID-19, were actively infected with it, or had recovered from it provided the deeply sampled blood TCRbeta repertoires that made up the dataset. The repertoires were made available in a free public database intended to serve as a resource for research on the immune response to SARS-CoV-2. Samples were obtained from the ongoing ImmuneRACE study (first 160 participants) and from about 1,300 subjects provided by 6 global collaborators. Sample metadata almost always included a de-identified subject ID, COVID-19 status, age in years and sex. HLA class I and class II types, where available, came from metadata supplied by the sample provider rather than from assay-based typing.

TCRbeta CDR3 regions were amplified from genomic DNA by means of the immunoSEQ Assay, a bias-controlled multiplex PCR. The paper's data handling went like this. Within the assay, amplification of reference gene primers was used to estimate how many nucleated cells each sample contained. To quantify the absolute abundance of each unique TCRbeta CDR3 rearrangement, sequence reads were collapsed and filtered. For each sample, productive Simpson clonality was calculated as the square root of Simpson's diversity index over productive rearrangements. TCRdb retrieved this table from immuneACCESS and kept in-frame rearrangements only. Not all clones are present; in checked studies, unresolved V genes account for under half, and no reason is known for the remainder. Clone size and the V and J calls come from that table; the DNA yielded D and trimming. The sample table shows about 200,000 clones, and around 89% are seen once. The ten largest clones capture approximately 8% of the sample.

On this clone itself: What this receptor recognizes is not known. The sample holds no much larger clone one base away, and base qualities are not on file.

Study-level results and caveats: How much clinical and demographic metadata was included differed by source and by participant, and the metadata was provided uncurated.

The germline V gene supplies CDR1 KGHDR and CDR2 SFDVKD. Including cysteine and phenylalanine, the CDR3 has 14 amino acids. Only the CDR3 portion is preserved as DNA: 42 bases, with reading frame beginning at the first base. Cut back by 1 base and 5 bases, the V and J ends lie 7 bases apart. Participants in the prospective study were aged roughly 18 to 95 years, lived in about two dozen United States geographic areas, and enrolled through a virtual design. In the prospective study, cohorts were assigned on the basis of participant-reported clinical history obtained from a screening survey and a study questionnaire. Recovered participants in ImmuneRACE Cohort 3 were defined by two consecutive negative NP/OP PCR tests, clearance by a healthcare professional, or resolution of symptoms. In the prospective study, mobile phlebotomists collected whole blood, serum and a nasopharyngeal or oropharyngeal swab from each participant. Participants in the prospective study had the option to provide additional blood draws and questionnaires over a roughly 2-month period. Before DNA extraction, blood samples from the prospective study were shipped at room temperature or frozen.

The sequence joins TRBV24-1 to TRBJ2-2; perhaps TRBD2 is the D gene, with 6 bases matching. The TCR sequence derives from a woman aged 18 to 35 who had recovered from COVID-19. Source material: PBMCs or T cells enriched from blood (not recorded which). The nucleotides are TGTGCCACCAGTGATTTAGCGGGTACCGGGGAGCTGTTTTTT. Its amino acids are CATSDLAGTGELFF.